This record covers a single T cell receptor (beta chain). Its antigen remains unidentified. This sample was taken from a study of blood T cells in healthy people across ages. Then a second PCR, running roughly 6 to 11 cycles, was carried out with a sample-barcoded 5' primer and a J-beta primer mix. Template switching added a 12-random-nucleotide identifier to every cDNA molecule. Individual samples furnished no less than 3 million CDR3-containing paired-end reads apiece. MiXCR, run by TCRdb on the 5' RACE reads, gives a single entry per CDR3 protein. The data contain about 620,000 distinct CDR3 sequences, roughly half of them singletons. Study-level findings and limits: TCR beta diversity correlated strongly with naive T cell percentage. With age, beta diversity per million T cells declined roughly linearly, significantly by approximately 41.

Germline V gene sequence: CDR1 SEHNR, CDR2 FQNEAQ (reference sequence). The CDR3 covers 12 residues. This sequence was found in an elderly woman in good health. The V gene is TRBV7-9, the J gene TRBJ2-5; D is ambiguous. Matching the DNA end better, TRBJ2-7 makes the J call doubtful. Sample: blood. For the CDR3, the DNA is TGTGCCAGCAGCTATTTAGACTACGAGCAGTACTTC. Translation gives CASSYLDYEQYF.